This T cell receptor (beta chain) was recorded in a study of cytomegalovirus exposure and HLA in healthy donors. Study-level results: In the approximately 120 validation repertoires, a later analysis found that first-cohort TCR clusters tended to co-occur. CMV antigen specificity of a few CMV-associated chains was confirmed in vitro.

The count of this clone is one. Its antigen remains unidentified. The assay was immunoSEQ multiplex PCR, and TCRdb's table has in-frame clones only and misses some. Of 200,000 or so clones listed, around 84% are singletons. V was cut by 4 bases and J by 7 bases, with 13 bases left in between. This CDR3 comprises 14 residues. Germline lookup yields CDR1 WNHNN and CDR2 SYGVQD (reference sequence). This clonotype was obtained from a woman in her twenties or thirties in good health and CMV-seropositive. The chain is built from TRBV10-1 and TRBJ2-2; unclear D gene. Sequencing was done on a sample of PBMCs. CDR3 nucleotide sequence: TGCGCCAGCAGTGGGATTCGAGGTGGCGGGGAGCTGTTTTTT. Translated, it gives CASSGIRGGGELFF.